This entry lists 15 T cell receptor beta chains sequenced from one sample in a study of human T cells and chemical hapten exposure. From the RACE reads, TCRdb called clonotypes with MiXCR, one entry per CDR3 protein. The sample contains 110,000 to 150,000 distinct CDR3 sequences, about 10% of which appear only once. Described time point: patch test 2, 6 weeks after DPC sensitization. The treatment was: therapeutic diphenylcyclopropenone sensitization with weekly scalp DPC. The sample in question was whole blood, obtained in connection with sensitization to the hapten diphenylcyclopropenone (DPC). The origin of the receptors is a woman between 50 and 59 years old with alopecia areata. Some clones in this sample may be carry-over from other donors' samples.

Only a few counts were recorded for this clonotype. CDR3 nucleotides: TGCAGTGCGCCCAGGGGGCGAGAGTACGAGCAGTACTTC. It is translated as CSAPRGREYEQYF. V and J are TRBV20-1 and TRBJ2-7; 8 bases are shared with TRBD1. This CDR3 has 13 amino acids. Germline CDR1 reads DFQATT; CDR2 reads SNEGSKA (reference sequence). Trimming cost V 6 bases and J 4 bases; bases outside gene matches: 8.

This chain joins TRBV7-6 and TRBJ1-1; D unresolved. The CDR3 contains 13 residues. Germline V CDR1 and CDR2: SGHVS, FNYEAQ. Trimming left V 5 bases short and J 7 bases short, with 14 bases between. In DNA, the CDR3 is TGTGCCAGCAGCCCCCCATCGGTACTTGAAGCTTTCTTT. Protein product: CASSPPSVLEAFF.

In the case of this clonotype: Compared with germline, one end of the junction differs, possibly owing to a read error. The gene calls are TRBV11-2 and TRBJ2-3, with 8 nucleotides matching TRBD2. The CDR3 has 17 amino acids. CDR1 SGHAT and CDR2 FQNNGV come from the germline V gene. The CDR3 reads CASTLRPRGRTTDTQYF. The CDR3 DNA follows: TGTGCCAGCACCTTACGGCCCCGCGGGAGGACTACAGATACGCAGTATTTT.

V usage is TRBV6-5 and J usage is TRBJ1-1; no definite D call. The V end lost 6 bases, the J end lost 4 bases, and 12 bases lay between the germline ends. The germline V gene encodes CDR1 MNHEY and CDR2 SVGAGI. This CDR3 has 13 residues. CDR3 residues: CASSRGEATEAFF. The CDR3 bases are TGTGCCAGCAGCCGCGGGGAGGCCACTGAAGCTTTCTTT.

This clonotype was counted ten times or more. The chain has TRBV7-2 and TRBJ2-7; D may be TRBD1 (6 bases). Trimming left V 2 bases short and J 7 bases short, with 18 bases between. This CDR3 contains 15 residues. Germline loops: CDR1 SGHTA, CDR2 FQGNSA. The CDR3 sequence is CASSLKRTGSREQYF. DNA of the CDR3: TGTGCCAGCAGCTTAAAAAGAACAGGGTCGAGAGAGCAGTACTTC.

A few counts support this clonotype. The rearrangement joins TRBV6-1 to TRBJ2-4, with 7 bases matching TRBD1. Trimming removed 2 bases from V and 0 bases from J; junction bases left unmatched: 7. The CDR3 is made up of 17 amino acids. CDR1 and CDR2 (germline): MNHNS, SASEGT. The CDR3 sequence is CASSEQLTGVAKNIQYF. CDR3 DNA sequence: TGTGCCAGCAGTGAACAACTTACAGGGGTAGCCAAAAACATTCAGTACTTC.

The V gene is TRBV25-1, the J gene TRBJ1-2; no clear D gene. The CDR3 consists of 14 residues. Germline V gives CDR1 MGHDK, CDR2 SYGVNS. The V end lost 7 bases, the J end lost 0 bases, and 12 bases lay between the germline ends. The CDR3 loop reads CASKGSGSNYGYTF. The CDR3 nucleotides read TGTGCCAGCAAAGGGTCCGGTTCTAACTATGGCTACACCTTC.

This clonotype occurred many times. The chain carries TRBV7-8 and TRBJ2-5; 15 nucleotides align to TRBD2. The V gene's germline CDR1 is SGHVS and CDR2 FQNEAQ. V dropped 5 bases and J dropped 4; count of bases not matched to a gene: 2. The length of the CDR3 is 15 residues. CDR3 DNA: TGTGCCAGCAGCCCGGGACTAGCGGGAGGAGAGACCCAGTACTTC. Translated: CASSPGLAGGETQYF.

This clonotype was counted a few times. The J gene is TRBJ2-1, the V gene TRBV20-1; 14 nucleotides agree with TRBD2. Looked up from germline, CDR1 is DFQATT and CDR2 is SNEGSKA (reference sequence). The CDR3 is 15 amino acids. Trimming removed 3 bases from V and 6 bases from J; junction bases left unmatched: 4. The CDR3 spells CSASGGLAGANEQFF. Here the CDR3 DNA reads TGCAGTGCTAGCGGGGGACTAGCGGGAGCCAATGAGCAGTTCTTC.

The chain links TRBV25-1 to TRBJ2-1; 7 positions match TRBD1. The trim removed 0 bases at V and 3 bases at J, leaving 2 bases unmatched. Germline lookup yields CDR1 MGHDK and CDR2 SYGVNS. The CDR3 covers 15 residues. The CDR3 loop reads CASSEYGDSYNEQFF. CDR3 bases: TGTGCCAGCAGTGAATATGGGGACAGCTACAATGAGCAGTTCTTC.

This clonotype was recorded a few times. This chain connects TRBV27 to TRBJ1-2, with D possibly TRBD1 on 5 matching bases. Trimming cost V 3 bases and J 2 bases, with 10 bases left between them. Germline V CDR1 and CDR2: MNHEY, SMNVEV (reference sequence). The CDR3 totals 14 residues. DNA of the CDR3: TGTGCCAGCAGTTTTTCAGGGTTCAACTATGGCTACACCTTC. Encoded protein: CASSFSGFNYGYTF.

This clonotype has at least ten counts. This sequence joins TRBV18 and TRBJ2-7, with 10 bases fitting TRBD2. Germline lookup yields CDR1 KGHSH and CDR2 LQKENI. Losses at the gene ends were 3 bases for V and 6 bases for J; bases not matched to a gene: 11. The CDR3 runs to 16 residues. CDR3 bases: TGTGCCAGCTCACCGAGGGGGAGCGGGAGGGCCACCGAGCAGTACTTC. This gives the protein CASSPRGSGRATEQYF.

This clonotype was counted between two and nine times. This sequence joins TRBV10-3 and TRBJ2-3, with 7 bases identical to TRBD1. This CDR3 region has 13 residues. The germline V gene encodes CDR1 ENHRY and CDR2 SYGVKD. V lost 8 bases and J lost 3; bases outside the gene matches: 5. CDR3 nucleotide sequence: TGTGCCATCGCCAGACAGGGAACAGATACGCAGTATTTT. The encoded protein is CAIARQGTDTQYF.

The CDR3 is CASSDRDFGETQYF. Here the CDR3 DNA reads TGTGCCAGCAGCGACAGGGATTTTGGGGAGACCCAGTACTTC. The chain carries TRBV12-3 or TRBV12-4 and TRBJ2-5, with 7 bases fitting TRBD1. The CDR3 has 14 amino acids. The V gene end was trimmed by 6 bases and the J gene end by 5 bases; junction bases not matched to a gene: 9.

This clonotype was found a few times. V is TRBV6-2 or TRBV6-3 and J is TRBJ2-5, with D maybe TRBD1 (6 bases). V was shortened by 6 bases and J by 1 base, with 9 bases between the two germline ends. CDR3 size: 13 residues. Per the germline V gene, CDR1 is MNHEY and CDR2 is SVGEGT. CDR3 loop: CASRRGGQETQYF. The CDR3 DNA reads as TGTGCCAGCAGACGAGGGGGCCAAGAGACCCAGTACTTC.